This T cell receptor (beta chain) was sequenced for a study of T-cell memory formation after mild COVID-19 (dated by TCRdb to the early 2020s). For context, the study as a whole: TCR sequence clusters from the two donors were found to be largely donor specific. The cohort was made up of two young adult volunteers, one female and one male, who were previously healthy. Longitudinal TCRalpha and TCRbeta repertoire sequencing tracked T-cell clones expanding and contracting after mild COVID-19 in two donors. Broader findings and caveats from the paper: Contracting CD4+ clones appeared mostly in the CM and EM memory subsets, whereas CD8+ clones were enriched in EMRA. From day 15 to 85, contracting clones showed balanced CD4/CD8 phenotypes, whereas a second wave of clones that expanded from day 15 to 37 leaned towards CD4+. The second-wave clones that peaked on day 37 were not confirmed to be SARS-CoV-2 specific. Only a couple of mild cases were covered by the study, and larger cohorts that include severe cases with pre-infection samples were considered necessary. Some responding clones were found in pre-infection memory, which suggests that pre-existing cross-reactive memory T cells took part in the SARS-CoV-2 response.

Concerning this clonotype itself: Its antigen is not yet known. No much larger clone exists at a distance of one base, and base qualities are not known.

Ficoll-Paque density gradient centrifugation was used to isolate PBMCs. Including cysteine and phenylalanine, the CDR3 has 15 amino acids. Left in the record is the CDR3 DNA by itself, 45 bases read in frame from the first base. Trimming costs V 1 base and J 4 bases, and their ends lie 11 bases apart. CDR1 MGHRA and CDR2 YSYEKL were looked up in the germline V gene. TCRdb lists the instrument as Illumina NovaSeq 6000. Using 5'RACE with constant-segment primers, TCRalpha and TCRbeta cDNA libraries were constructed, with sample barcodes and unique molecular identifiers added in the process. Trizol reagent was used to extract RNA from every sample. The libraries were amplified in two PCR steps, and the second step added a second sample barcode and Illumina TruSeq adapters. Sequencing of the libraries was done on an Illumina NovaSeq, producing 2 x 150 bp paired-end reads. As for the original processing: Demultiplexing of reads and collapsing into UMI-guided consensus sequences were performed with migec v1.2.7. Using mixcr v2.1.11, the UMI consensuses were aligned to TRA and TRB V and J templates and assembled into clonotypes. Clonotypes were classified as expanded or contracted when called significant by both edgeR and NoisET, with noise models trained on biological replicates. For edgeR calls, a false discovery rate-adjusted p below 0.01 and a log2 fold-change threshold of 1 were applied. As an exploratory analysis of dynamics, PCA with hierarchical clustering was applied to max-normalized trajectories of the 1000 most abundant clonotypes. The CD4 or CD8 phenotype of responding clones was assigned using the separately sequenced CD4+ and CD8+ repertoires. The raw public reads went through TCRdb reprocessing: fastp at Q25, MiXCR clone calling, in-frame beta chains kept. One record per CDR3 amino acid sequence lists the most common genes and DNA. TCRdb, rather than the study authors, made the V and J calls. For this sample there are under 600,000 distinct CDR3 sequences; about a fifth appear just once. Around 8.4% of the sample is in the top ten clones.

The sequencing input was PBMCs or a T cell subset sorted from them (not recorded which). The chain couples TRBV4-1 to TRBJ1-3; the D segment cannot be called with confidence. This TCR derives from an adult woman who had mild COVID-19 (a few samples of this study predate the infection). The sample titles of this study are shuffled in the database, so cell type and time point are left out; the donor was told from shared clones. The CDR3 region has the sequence CASSQVGVGGNTIYF. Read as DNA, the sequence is TGCGCCAGCAGCCAAGTGGGAGTCGGGGGAAACACCATATATTTT.